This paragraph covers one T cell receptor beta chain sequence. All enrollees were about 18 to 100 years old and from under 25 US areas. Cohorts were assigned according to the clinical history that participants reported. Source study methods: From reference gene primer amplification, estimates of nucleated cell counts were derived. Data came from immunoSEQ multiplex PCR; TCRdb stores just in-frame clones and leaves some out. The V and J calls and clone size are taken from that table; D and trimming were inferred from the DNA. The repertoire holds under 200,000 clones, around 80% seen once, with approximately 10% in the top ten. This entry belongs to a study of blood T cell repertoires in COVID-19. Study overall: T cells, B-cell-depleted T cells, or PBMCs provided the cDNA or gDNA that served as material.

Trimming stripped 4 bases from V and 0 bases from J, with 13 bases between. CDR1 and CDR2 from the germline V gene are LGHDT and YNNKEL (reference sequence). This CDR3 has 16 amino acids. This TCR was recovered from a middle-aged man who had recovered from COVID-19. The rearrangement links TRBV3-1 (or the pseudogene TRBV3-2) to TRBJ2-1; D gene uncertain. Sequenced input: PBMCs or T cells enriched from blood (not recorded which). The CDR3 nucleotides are TGTGCCAGCAGCCCCTTTGTGCGGTCCTCCTACAATGAGCAGTTCTTC. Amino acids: CASSPFVRSSYNEQFF.